Listed below are T cell receptor beta chains from one sample, sequenced in a study of shared clonotypes between healthy human individuals. Sequenced by immunoSEQ multiplex PCR; TCRdb stores in-frame clones only, minus some. The table shows about 2.3 million clones, with roughly 93% occurring only once. Sequenced sample: naive CD4+ T cells from PBMCs. All receptors come from a man younger than 35 in good health. Some clones in this sample may be carry-over from other donors' samples. Each CDR3 is given with its conserved first and last residue. The D gene is left open where the match is weak. Clone size appears in some rows only: once, few, many, or a class for an expanded clone.

clone_size	v_call	d_call	j_call	cdr3_nt	cdr3_aa
.	TRBV27	.	TRBJ2-2	TGTGCCAGCAGTCTCTATCGGGGGAACACCGGGGAGCTGTTTTTT	CASSLYRGNTGELFF
.	TRBV28	TRBD1	TRBJ1-2	TGTGCCAGCAGTAGAAACACAGGGGGTTCTGGTGGCTACACCTTC	CASSRNTGGSGGYTF
.	TRBV27	.	TRBJ1-1	TGTGCCAGCAGATTAACAGGTCTCATGAACACTGAAGCTTTCTTT	CASRLTGLMNTEAFF
.	TRBV5-1	TRBD1	TRBJ2-5	TGCGCCAGCAGCTTGCTTGACAGGGAAGAGACCCAGTACTTC	CASSLLDREETQYF
.	TRBV5-5	.	TRBJ2-5	TGTGCCAGCAGCGCAGGCCCCCAAGAGACCCAGTACTTC	CASSAGPQETQYF
.	TRBV6-6	.	TRBJ2-1	TGTGCCAGCAGCCCGGGTTATGGGGTTACCTACAATGAGCAGTTCTTC	CASSPGYGVTYNEQFF
.	TRBV6-5	.	TRBJ2-7	TGTGCCAGCAGGGCGGTCCCAGGGAGCTCCTACGAGCAGTACTTC	CASRAVPGSSYEQYF
once	TRBV15	.	TRBJ2-7	TGTGCCACCAGCAGAGCCCTGACTCGAGAGCAGTACTTC	CATSRALTREQYF
.	TRBV7-2	.	TRBJ1-5	TGTGCCAGCAGCCCCTCGGGACTGAGCAATCAGCCCCAGCATTTT	CASSPSGLSNQPQHF
few	TRBV28	.	TRBJ1-2	TGTGCCAGCAGTCCCTCCCCCGGGCGGGACTATGGCTACACCTTC	CASSPSPGRDYGYTF
.	TRBV19	.	TRBJ2-7	TGTGCCAGTAGTATAGGTGGCGGCTACGAGCAGTACTTC	CASSIGGGYEQYF
.	TRBV19	.	TRBJ1-5	TGTGCCAGTACGTTCCAGTACAATCAGCCCCAGCATTTT	CASTFQYNQPQHF
few	TRBV28	.	TRBJ1-2	TGTGCCAGCAGTTCAGACAGCGGCTACACCTTC	CASSSDSGYTF
.	TRBV15	TRBD1	TRBJ2-7	TGTGCCACCAGCAGCAACAGGGGCCCCTACGAGCAGTACTTC	CATSSNRGPYEQYF
.	TRBV20-1	.	TRBJ2-1	TGCAGTGCTGTGAGCTACGATGAGCAGTTCTTC	CSAVSYDEQFF
.	TRBV9	TRBD1	TRBJ2-3	TGTGCCAGCGGGACAGGGTCATTCACAGATACGCAGTATTTT	CASGTGSFTDTQYF
.	TRBV5-1	.	TRBJ2-7	TGCGCCAGCAGCTTGGTAGGCGGGATCACCTCCTACGAGCAGTACTTC	CASSLVGGITSYEQYF
once	TRBV27	.	TRBJ2-2	TGTGCCAGCAGTGAGCGGGTGAGCACCGGGGAGCTGTTTTTT	CASSERVSTGELFF
few	TRBV27	.	TRBJ1-2	TGTGCCAGCAGTTTTGAATTGAGGGGTTCACCTACTTATGGCTACACCTTC	CASSFELRGSPTYGYTF
once	TRBV5-1	.	TRBJ1-5	TGCGCCAGCAGCTTGGATTTGGGCGATCCCCCCCAGCATTTT	CASSLDLGDPPQHF
.	TRBV5-1	TRBD1	TRBJ2-5	TGCGCCAGCAGCTTGGACAGGGGATGGGAGACCCAGTACTTC	CASSLDRGWETQYF
.	TRBV5-1	TRBD1	TRBJ2-5	TGCGCCAGCAGCTCCGGGACAGGGAACGGTTTAGAGACCCAGTACTTC	CASSSGTGNGLETQYF
.	TRBV7-3	TRBD2	TRBJ2-1	TGTGCCAGCAGCCTGGGACTAGCGGTCGATGAGCAGTTCTTC	CASSLGLAVDEQFF
.	TRBV29-1	.	TRBJ2-7	TGCAGCGTTGAGAGGGCCGCCCCTGTATACGAGCAGTACTTC	CSVERAAPVYEQYF
.	TRBV10-1	.	TRBJ2-7	TGCGCCAGTCAGGGGACGGGGACCTACGAGCAGTACTTC	CASQGTGTYEQYF
.	TRBV6-4	.	TRBJ2-3	TGTGCCAGCAGTGACAGCCCTGGGGGCACAGATACGCAGTATTTT	CASSDSPGGTDTQYF
.	TRBV18	.	TRBJ2-1	TGTGCCAGCTCACCACCGGGAGACAGTTACAATGAGCAGTTCTTC	CASSPPGDSYNEQFF
.	TRBV7-8	.	TRBJ2-2	TGTGCCAGCGGCGATAGTTTGGGGTTGACGTGGTATTCCGGGGAGCTGTTTTTT	CASGDSLGLTWYSGELFF
.	TRBV7-3	TRBD2	TRBJ2-7	TGTGCCAGCAGCTTAAGACTAGCGGGAGCGTACGAGCAGTACTTC	CASSLRLAGAYEQYF
.	TRBV28	.	TRBJ2-7	TGTGCCAGCAGTTTTCTAATTGGCTACGAGCAGTACTTC	CASSFLIGYEQYF
.	TRBV25-1	.	TRBJ1-1	TGTGCCAGCAGTCGAGGCGCCGAAGGGGGTACGGGGAGGTTACAAGCTTTCTTT	CASSRGAEGGTGRLQAFF
.	TRBV7-7	.	TRBJ2-5	TGTGCCAGCAGTTCTGGGGGGTACCAAGAGACCCAGTACTTC	CASSSGGYQETQYF
once	TRBV2	.	TRBJ2-2	TGTGCCAGCAGTGAAATGGGAAGCAGAAACACCGGGGAGCTGTTTTTT	CASSEMGSRNTGELFF
once	TRBV11-2	.	TRBJ1-1	TGTGCCAGCAGCTTTGGTCCCCAGGACGGGTTTTTCTTT	CASSFGPQDGFFF
.	TRBV30	.	TRBJ1-1	TGTGCCTGGGGACATCCTATGAACACTGAAGCTTTCTTT	CAWGHPMNTEAFF
.	TRBV10-2	.	TRBJ2-7	TGCGCCAGCAGTGAAGGCACAGGGTTATCCTACGAGCAGTACTTC	CASSEGTGLSYEQYF